The clone carrying this T cell receptor (beta chain) was observed at least ten times. The read is 3 residues too short to cover the CDR3 end, so that end is filled in from the germline J gene. This specimen comes from a study of T cell clonality in common variable immunodeficiency. This CDR3 is built from 11 residues. V lost 5 bases and J 2 bases, leaving 3 bases between the germline ends. Germline loops: CDR1 SGHVS, CDR2 FNYEAQ. The repertoire was sequenced with immunoSEQ multiplex PCR; TCRdb's copy has only in-frame clones and lacks some. Listed for the sample are about 47,000 clones, none seen a single time.

The chain is built from TRBV7-6 and TRBJ2-5; no definite D call. Sequencing used peripheral blood mononuclear cells. This receptor was obtained from a person between 18 and 70 years old in good health. The CDR3 sequence is CASSPQETQYF. The sequenced part of the CDR3 DNA is TGTGCCAGCAGCCCTCAAGAGACC.